The T cell receptor beta chain described here comes from a study of blood T cell repertoires in COVID-19. Study information: The analysed material was cDNA or gDNA that came from T cells, B-cell-depleted T cells, or PBMCs.

Under the authors' procedure: Amplification of reference gene primers was used by the study to estimate nucleated cell counts. This table comes from immunoSEQ multiplex PCR, and its TCRdb copy is limited to in-frame clones, with some not included. Clone size and the V and J calls come from that table; the DNA yielded D and trimming. The sample contains 140,000 or so clones, about nine tenths of which appear only once. V shed 6 bases, J shed 0 bases, and the junction held 5 bases outside the gene matches. This CDR3 contains 14 residues. Germline CDR1 MNHEY, CDR2 SVGAGI. The sequencing input was peripheral blood. The source is a human donor in a cohort sampled during active COVID-19. V usage is TRBV6-5 and J usage is TRBJ2-7, with 7 nucleotides matching TRBD1. The CDR3 protein is CASSYRGPSYEQYF. The CDR3 DNA sequence: TGTGCCAGCAGCTACAGGGGCCCCTCCTACGAGCAGTACTTC.